This is a list of T cell receptor beta chains from one sample in a study of cytomegalovirus exposure and HLA in healthy donors. Measured with immunoSEQ multiplex PCR; TCRdb has only the in-frame clones, and not every one. This table has about 150,000 clones, 80% appearing once. The sequencing sample was made of PBMCs. The receptors shown here come from a man aged 30 to 45 in good health and CMV-seropositive. The CDR3 runs from the conserved cysteine through the conserved F or W. The D gene is left open where the match is weak. Clone size is not always given. Where it is, it says once, few, many or a class for expanded clones.

>-|TRBJ1-5|TRBV19|TRBD1
TGTGCCTCAGGACAGGGCTCACAGCCCCAGCATTTT
CASGQGSQPQHF
>-|TRBJ2-1|TRBV9|TRBD2
TGTGCCAGCAGCTCCCGGACTAGCGTAGACAGTGAGCAGTTCTTC
CASSSRTSVDSEQFF
>once|TRBJ2-7|TRBV5-1|TRBD1
TGCGCCAGCAGTACACAGGGGGGCGAGCAGTACTTC
CASSTQGGEQYF
>-|TRBJ2-7|TRBV7-9|TRBD2
TGTTCCAGCAGCTTACCGGGACTAGGGAGCGAGCAGTACTTC
CSSSLPGLGSEQYF
>once|TRBJ1-1|TRBV7-9|TRBD1
TGTGCCAGCAGGATGTCGGACAGGGGAGCTTTCTTT
CASRMSDRGAFF
>-|TRBJ1-1|TRBV5-4|TRBD1
TGTGCCAGCGCGTTTCTAGAAGGGGGCGTAGGCACTGAAGCTTTCTTT
CASAFLEGGVGTEAFF
>few|TRBJ2-2|TRBV18|-
TGTGCCAGCTCACCGGTCAGGGAGGTTGAGGAGCTGTTTTTT
CASSPVREVEELFF
>-|TRBJ2-3|TRBV5-4|-
TGTGCCAGCACCATGAGGCAGTCGATCCCCCAGCGGTCCACAGATACGCAGTATTTT
CASTMRQSIPQRSTDTQYF
>once|TRBJ2-6|TRBV5-1|-
TGCGCCAGCAGCGAGAACTCTGGGGCCAACGTCCTGACTTTC
CASSENSGANVLTF
>-|TRBJ1-2|TRBV27|-
TGTGCCAGCAGCCCTAGCGGGGGATACTATGGCTACACCTTC
CASSPSGGYYGYTF
>-|TRBJ2-1|TRBV6-6|-
TGTGCCAGCAGTTACTCTGCGGCGAGCTCCTACAATGAGCAGTTCTTC
CASSYSAASSYNEQFF
>few|TRBJ1-5|TRBV5-4|-
TGTGCCAGCAGCTTGGGGGGCAGGCCAGATCAGCCCCAGCATTTT
CASSLGGRPDQPQHF
>-|TRBJ1-5|TRBV6-1|-
TGTGCCAGCAGTAGGGGCGATTTAGCCGGTCAGCCCCAGCATTTT
CASSRGDLAGQPQHF
>once|TRBJ2-2|TRBV7-7|TRBD2
TGTGCTAGCAGCTTATATGGGGAGGGCACCGGGGAGCTGTTTTTT
CASSLYGEGTGELFF
>-|TRBJ1-2|TRBV7-2|TRBD1
TGTGCCAGCAGCCGGGACAGGTTCGGCTACACCTTC
CASSRDRFGYTF
>-|TRBJ1-1|TRBV7-2|-
TGTGCCAGCAGCCTTAGTATCCGAGATACTGAAGCTTTCTTT
CASSLSIRDTEAFF
>-|TRBJ2-2|TRBV9|TRBD2
TGTGCCAGCAGCGCCATGGGGGGGATCGGCACCGGGGAGCTGTTTTTT
CASSAMGGIGTGELFF
>-|TRBJ2-1|TRBV5-1|-
TGCGCCAGCAGCCAAGGACAGAGTTACAATGAGCAGTTCTTC
CASSQGQSYNEQFF
>-|TRBJ2-1|TRBV15|-
TGTGCCACCAGCTTGAGGCCCTACAATGAGCAGTTCTTC
CATSLRPYNEQFF
>-|TRBJ2-1|TRBV19|TRBD1
TGTGCCAGTAGCAGTACAGGGGAATCTTCGGCCCGGTACTATGAGCAGTTCTTC
CASSSTGESSARYYEQFF
>-|TRBJ2-5|TRBV5-1|TRBD2
TGCGCCAGCAGCCGGAGCGGGGGCACACAAGAGACCCAGTACTTC
CASSRSGGTQETQYF
>-|TRBJ2-5|TRBV19|-
TGTGCCAGTAGTATTGTCATCCAAGAGACCCAGTACTTC
CASSIVIQETQYF
>-|TRBJ2-1|TRBV5-1|TRBD2
TGCGCCAGCAGCCCCCTCGGGGGGAACGTTCTTCGGAACAATGAGCAGTTCTTC
CASSPLGGNVLRNNEQFF
>-|TRBJ2-1|TRBV4-1|TRBD2
TGCGCCAGCAGCCACCCCGGGACTAGGATGCCTAATGAGCAGTTCTTC
CASSHPGTRMPNEQFF
>once|TRBJ2-7|TRBV6-1|TRBD2
TGTGCCAGCAGTGCGGGGGGATCCTACGAGCAGTACTTC
CASSAGGSYEQYF
>-|TRBJ1-5|TRBV28|-
TGTGCCAGCAGTTTAGGGAACAGGGTCTGCCCCCAGCATTTT
CASSLGNRVCPQHF
>-|TRBJ1-4|TRBV7-2|TRBD1
TGTGCCAGCAGCTTAAGAGGAACAGGGGGAGAGGGTGAAAAACTGTTTTTT
CASSLRGTGGEGEKLFF
>-|TRBJ1-4|TRBV30|-
TGTGCCTGGAGTGTCCCGTCCGGGTTTCCCGGATTT
CAWSVPSGFPGF
>-|TRBJ2-5|TRBV5-1|TRBD1
TGCGCCAGCAGCTTACAGGGGGCGACCCAAGAGACCCAGTACTTC
CASSLQGATQETQYF